These 8 T cell receptor beta chains originate from one sample sequenced in a study of shared clonotypes between healthy human individuals. Sequenced by immunoSEQ multiplex PCR; TCRdb stores in-frame clones only, minus some. The sample records over 400,000 clones, about 84% being singletons. Sample: PBMCs. The source of these receptors is a woman aged 40 to 50 in good health. Some clones in this sample may be carry-over from other donors' samples.

This clone was seen once. The likely explanation is a read error, given a far larger clone one base away. The chain uses TRBV10-1 and TRBJ2-7, with D possibly called TRBD1 or TRBD2 (6 bases each). This CDR3 comprises 12 residues. Germline assignment: CDR1 WNHNN and CDR2 SYGVQD (reference sequence). CDR3 nucleotide sequence: TGCGCCAGTGGGGGCGGGACCTACGAGCGGTACTTC. This gives the protein CASGGGTYERYF.

J is TRBJ1-2 and V is TRBV18; 7 bases agree with TRBD1. In germline, CDR1 is KGHSH, CDR2 LQKENI. The CDR3 sequence is 13 residues long. Trimming removed 3 bases from V and 4 bases from J; junction bases left unmatched: 2. For the CDR3, the DNA is TGTGCCAGCTCACCGGGACAGTTCTATGGCTACACCTTC. Its protein product is CASSPGQFYGYTF. Filled out from reference TRBV18 and TRBJ1-2, the complete variable domain reads NAGVMQNPRHLVRRRGQEARLRCSPMKGHSHVYWYRQLPEEGLKFMVYLQKENIIDESGMPKERFSAEFPKEGPSILRIQQVVRGDSAAYFCASSPGQFYGYTFGSGTRLTVV.

The V call is TRBV7-9, the J call TRBJ2-1; 8 bases line up with TRBD2. Germline loops: CDR1 SEHNR, CDR2 FQNEAQ (reference sequence). V was clipped by 5 bases and J by 0 bases; unmatched bases: 3. The CDR3 has 15 amino acids. In nucleotides, the CDR3 is TGTGCCAGCAGCCCGCTAGCGGGCTCCTACAATGAGCAGTTCTTC. It yields the protein CASSPLAGSYNEQFF.

This clone appeared a single time. This probably arose from a read error, given a far larger clone one base away. The chain uses TRBV6-4 and TRBJ2-7; TRBD1 might be the D (6 bases). CDR1 and CDR2 (germline): MRHNA, SNTAGT. CDR3 length: 15 residues. CDR3: CASSERQDHSHEQYF. The CDR3 region has the DNA TGTGCCAGCAGTGAACGACAGGACCACTCCCACGAGCAGTACTTC.

V and J are TRBV10-3 and TRBJ2-5, with D unclear. The V gene's germline CDR1 is ENHRY and CDR2 SYGVKD. CDR3 length: 15 amino acids. Trimming left V 0 bases short and J 4 bases short, with 12 bases between. In DNA form, the CDR3 reads TGTGCCATCAGTGAGTCTGGGGTTCTACGAGAGACCCAGTACTTC. Protein sequence: CAISESGVLRETQYF.

As regards this clone: One end of the junction fails to match germline, which may point to a read error. The gene calls are TRBV6-1 and TRBJ1-1; perhaps TRBD1 as D (5 bases). The CDR3 contains 9 residues. Germline CDR1 reads MNHNS; CDR2 reads SASEGT. CDR3 coding DNA: TGTGCCAGCAGTGATTGGGGGAACTTT. Its protein is CASSDWGNF.

As concerns this clone: One end of the junction is discordant with germline, which a read error may explain. The chain links TRBV7-7 to TRBJ2-1; tentatively, D is TRBD2 (6 bases). In germline, CDR1 is SSHAT, CDR2 FNYEAQ (reference sequence). The length of the CDR3 is 15 residues. Here the CDR3 DNA reads TGTGCTAGCAGCCACGGACTAACCTCATACAATGAGCAGTTCTTC. This encodes CASSHGLTSYNEQFF.

In this sample, this clone turned up many times. Other DNA sequences in this sample translate to the same CDR3. This rearrangement joins TRBV5-4 to TRBJ2-5; 10 bases align to TRBD2. Per germline, CDR1 SGHNT and CDR2 YYREEE (reference sequence). This CDR3 spans 15 amino acids. The J segment lost 3 bases and the V segment lost 4 bases, leaving 6 bases of the junction unmatched. CDR3 bases: TGTGCCAGCAGCCCGGGGACTAGCGCAAAAGAGACCCAGTACTTC. Protein product: CASSPGTSAKETQYF.